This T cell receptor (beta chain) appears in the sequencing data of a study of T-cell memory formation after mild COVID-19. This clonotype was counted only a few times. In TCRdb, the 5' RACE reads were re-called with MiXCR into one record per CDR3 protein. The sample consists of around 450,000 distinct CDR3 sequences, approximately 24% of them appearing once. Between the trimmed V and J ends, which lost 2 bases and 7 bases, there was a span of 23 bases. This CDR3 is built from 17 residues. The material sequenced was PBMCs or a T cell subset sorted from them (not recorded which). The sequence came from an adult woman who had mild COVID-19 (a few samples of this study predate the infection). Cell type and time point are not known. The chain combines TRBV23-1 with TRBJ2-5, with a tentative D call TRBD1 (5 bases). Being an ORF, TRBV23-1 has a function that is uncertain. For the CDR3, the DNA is TGCGCCAGCAGTCAAGATGCCGCTAGGGGAAATCTAGGGACCCAGTACTTC. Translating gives CASSQDAARGNLGTQYF.